Reported below is one T cell receptor beta chain. What it recognizes is unknown. The CDR3 end lies 3 residues beyond the end of the read and is filled in from the germline J gene. Germline V lookup: CDR1 SGHRS, CDR2 YFSETQ. The V end lost 0 bases, the J end lost 5 bases, and 11 bases lay between the germline ends. The CDR3 has 15 residues. Method: immunoSEQ multiplex PCR; TCRdb's copy keeps in-frame clones and lacks some. Its listing shows some 37,000 clones. This sample stems from a study of T cells in women clearing cervical HPV infection. General study results and limits: CIN3+ cases had significantly higher TCR richness than controls; evenness did not differ.

This chain connects TRBV5-1 to TRBJ1-4; D may be TRBD1 (6 bases). Specimen: blood buffy coat. The sequence was obtained from a woman aged 18 to 75 with a cervical HPV16 infection that either progressed to CIN3+ or cleared (not recorded which). CDR3 in amino acids: CASSLVQGINEKLFF. The DNA read from the CDR3 is TGCGCCAGCAGCTTGGTGCAGGGGATAAATGAAAAA.